This TCR beta chain was recorded in a study of OX40 agonist ivuxolimab in advanced cancers. About this clone: Its cognate antigen is unknown.

The protocol was immunoSEQ multiplex PCR, while the TCRdb copy is restricted to in-frame clones and leaves out a portion. This sample carries around 100,000 clones, 90% of them seen once, and the ten largest clones take approximately 0.16%. The CDR3 has 14 residues. From germline, CDR1 is SGHRS and CDR2 YFSETQ. Trimming took off 0 bases at V and 3 bases at J, with 10 bases between the two ends. The study's findings and limits: A proportion of nonresponders additionally exhibited low normalized T-cell clonal expansion.

The rearrangement links TRBV5-1 to TRBJ2-7; tentative D call: TRBD1 (5 bases). The sequence was collected from an adult with an advanced solid tumor such as melanoma, head and neck, liver or kidney cancer. The source material was CD4+ or CD8+ T cells sorted from blood, sampled in a trial of the OX40 agonist ivuxolimab. CDR3 sequence: CASSLGGDFYEQYF. CDR3 DNA sequence: TGCGCCAGCAGCTTGGGGGGCGATTTCTACGAGCAGTACTTC.